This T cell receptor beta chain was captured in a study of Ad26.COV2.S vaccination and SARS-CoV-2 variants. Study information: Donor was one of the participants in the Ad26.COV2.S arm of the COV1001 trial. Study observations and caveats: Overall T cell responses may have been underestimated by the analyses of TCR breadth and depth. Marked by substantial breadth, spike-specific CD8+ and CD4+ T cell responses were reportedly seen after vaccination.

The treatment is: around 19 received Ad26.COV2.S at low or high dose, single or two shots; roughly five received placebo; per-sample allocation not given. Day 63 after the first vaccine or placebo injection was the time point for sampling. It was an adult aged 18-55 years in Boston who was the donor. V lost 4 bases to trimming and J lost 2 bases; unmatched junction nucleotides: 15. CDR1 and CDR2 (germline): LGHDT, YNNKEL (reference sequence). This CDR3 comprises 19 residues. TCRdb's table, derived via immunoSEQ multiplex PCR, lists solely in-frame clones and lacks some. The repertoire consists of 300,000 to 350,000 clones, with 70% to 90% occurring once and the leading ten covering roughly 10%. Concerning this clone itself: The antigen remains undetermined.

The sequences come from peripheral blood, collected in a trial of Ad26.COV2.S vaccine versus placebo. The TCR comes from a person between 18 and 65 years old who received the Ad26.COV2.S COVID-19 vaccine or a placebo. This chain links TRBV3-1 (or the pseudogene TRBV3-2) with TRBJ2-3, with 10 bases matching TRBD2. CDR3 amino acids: CASSRTSSGGALYTDTQYF. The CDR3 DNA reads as TGTGCCAGCAGCCGTACCTCGAGCGGGGGGGCCTTGTACACAGATACGCAGTATTTT.